This T cell receptor (beta chain) was captured in a study of preoperative IRX-2 immunotherapy in early breast cancer. This clone counts as large. Trimming stripped 5 bases from V and 4 bases from J, with 18 bases between. The CDR3 sequence is 17 residues long. Germline V gives CDR1 SGHNT, CDR2 YENEEA. Treatment reported: preoperative locoregional IRX-2 cytokine immunotherapy. This phase Ib study tested locoregional IRX-2 cytokine immunotherapy given before surgery. Measured with immunoSEQ multiplex PCR; TCRdb has only the in-frame clones, and not every one. The sample consists of 2,700 or so clones, approximately 80% of them appearing once.

The rearrangement links TRBV11-3 to TRBJ1-6; D call uncertain. Sequencing used tumor tissue, obtained after IRX-2 immunotherapy. The sequence was collected from a human donor with breast cancer. As DNA, the CDR3 is TGTGCCAGCAGCACACTGCCCAGCAAAGGATATAATTCACCCCTCCACTTT. Amino acid sequence: CASSTLPSKGYNSPLHF. The full variable domain, in which reference TRBV11-3 and TRBJ1-6 provide the parts outside the CDR3, is EAGVVQSPRYKIIEKKQPVAFWCNPISGHNTLYWYLQNLGQGPELLIRYENEEAVDDSQLPKDRFSAERLKGVDSTLKIQPAELGDSAVYLCASSTLPSKGYNSPLHFGNGTRLTVT.